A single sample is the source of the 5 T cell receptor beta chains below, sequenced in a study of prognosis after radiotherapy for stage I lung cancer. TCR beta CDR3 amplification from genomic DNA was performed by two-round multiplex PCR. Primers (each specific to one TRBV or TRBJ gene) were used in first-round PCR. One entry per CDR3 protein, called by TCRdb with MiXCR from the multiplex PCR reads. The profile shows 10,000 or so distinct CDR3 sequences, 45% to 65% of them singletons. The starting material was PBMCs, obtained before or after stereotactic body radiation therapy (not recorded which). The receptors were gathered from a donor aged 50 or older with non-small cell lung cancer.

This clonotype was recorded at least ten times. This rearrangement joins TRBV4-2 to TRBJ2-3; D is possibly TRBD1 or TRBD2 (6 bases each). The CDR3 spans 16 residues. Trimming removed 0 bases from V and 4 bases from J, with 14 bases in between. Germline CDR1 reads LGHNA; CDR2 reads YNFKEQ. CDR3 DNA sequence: TGTGCCAGCAGCCAAGAACCGGGGGCTGGGTCAGATACGCAGTATTTT. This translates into CASSQEPGAGSDTQYF.

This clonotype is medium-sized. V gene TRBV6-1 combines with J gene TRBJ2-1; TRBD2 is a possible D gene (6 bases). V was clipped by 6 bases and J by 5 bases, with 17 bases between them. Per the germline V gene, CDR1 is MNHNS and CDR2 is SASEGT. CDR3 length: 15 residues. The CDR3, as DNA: TGTGCCAGCAGCCGTGAGCGGGCCTACCACAATGAGCAGTTCTTC. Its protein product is CASSRERAYHNEQFF.

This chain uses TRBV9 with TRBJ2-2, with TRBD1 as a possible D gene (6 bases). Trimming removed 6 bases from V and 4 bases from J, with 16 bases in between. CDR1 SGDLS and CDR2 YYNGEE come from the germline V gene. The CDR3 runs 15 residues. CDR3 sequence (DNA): TGTGCCAGCAACCTACAGGGAAGTTTCACCGGGGAGCTGTTTTTT. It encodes CASNLQGSFTGELFF.

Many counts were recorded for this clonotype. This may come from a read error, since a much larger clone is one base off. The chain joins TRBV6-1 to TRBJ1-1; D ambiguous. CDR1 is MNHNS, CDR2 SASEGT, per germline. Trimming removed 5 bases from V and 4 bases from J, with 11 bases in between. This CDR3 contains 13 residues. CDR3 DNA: TGTGCCAGCAGTCCGACTATGAGCACTGAAGCTTTCTTT. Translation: CASSPTMSTEAFF.

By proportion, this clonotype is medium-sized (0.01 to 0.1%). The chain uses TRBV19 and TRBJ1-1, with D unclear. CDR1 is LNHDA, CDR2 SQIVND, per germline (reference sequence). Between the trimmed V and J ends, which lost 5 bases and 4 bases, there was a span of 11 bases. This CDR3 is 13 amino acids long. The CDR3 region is CASSVPGSTEAFF. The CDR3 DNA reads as TGTGCCAGTAGTGTGCCTGGGAGCACTGAAGCTTTCTTT.